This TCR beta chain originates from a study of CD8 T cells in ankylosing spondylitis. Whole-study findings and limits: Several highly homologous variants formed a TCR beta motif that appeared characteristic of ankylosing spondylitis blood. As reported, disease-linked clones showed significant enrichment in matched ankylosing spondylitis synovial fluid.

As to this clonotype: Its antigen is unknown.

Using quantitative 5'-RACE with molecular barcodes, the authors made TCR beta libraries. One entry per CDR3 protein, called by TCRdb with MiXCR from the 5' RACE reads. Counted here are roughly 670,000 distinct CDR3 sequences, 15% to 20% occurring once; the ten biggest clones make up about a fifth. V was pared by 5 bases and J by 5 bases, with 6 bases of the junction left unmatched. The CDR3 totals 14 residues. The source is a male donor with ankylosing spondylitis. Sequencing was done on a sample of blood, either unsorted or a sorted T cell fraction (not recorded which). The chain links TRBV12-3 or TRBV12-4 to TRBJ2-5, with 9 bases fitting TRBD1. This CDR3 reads CASSIGTGSETQYF. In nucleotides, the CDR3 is TGTGCCAGCAGTATAGGGACAGGGTCGGAGACCCAGTACTTC.